Shown below are 28 T cell receptor beta chains from a single sample sequenced in a study of PD-1 blockade in mismatch repair-deficient tumors. The table came from immunoSEQ multiplex PCR; TCRdb's copy has only in-frame clones and leaves some out. The sample lists approximately 120,000 clones, roughly nine tenths occurring once. The material sequenced was peripheral blood, taken 44 weeks after starting pembrolizumab. The receptors here all came from an adult with mismatch repair-deficient cancer.

CDR3 DNA: TGCGCCAGCAGCTTGGGGGACAGGAGAGGGAACGAGCAGTACTTC. As protein: CASSLGDRRGNEQYF. The chain links TRBV5-1 to TRBJ2-7; TRBD1 aligns across 8 bases. Trimming took 0 bases from V and 5 from J; bases not matched to a gene: 7. In germline, CDR1 is SGHRS, CDR2 YFSETQ. The CDR3 covers 15 residues. The complete variable domain, with remaining parts taken from reference TRBV5-1 and TRBJ2-7, reads KAGVTQTPRYLIKTRGQQVTLSCSPISGHRSVSWYQQTPGQGLQFLFEYFSETQRNKGNFPGRFSGRQFSNSRSEMNVSTLELGDSALYLCASSLGDRRGNEQYFGPGTRLTVT.

This clone has more than one count but fewer than ten. The J gene is TRBJ1-4, the V gene TRBV28; D gene ambiguous. The germline V gene encodes CDR1 MDHEN and CDR2 SYDVKM. The CDR3 has 14 amino acids. V lost 5 bases and J lost 7, with 14 bases in between. CDR3 coding DNA: TGTGCCAGCAGTCGGGGTTCTCGAGTTGAAAAACTGTTTTTT. This encodes CASSRGSRVEKLFF.

The chain is built from TRBV7-3 and TRBJ2-1; 13 positions agree with TRBD2. Losses at the gene ends were 2 bases for V and 8 bases for J; bases not matched to a gene: 3. CDR1 is SGHTA, CDR2 FQGTGA, per germline. This CDR3 has 15 amino acids. CDR3 in amino acids: CASSLGLAGEYEQFF. CDR3 sequence (DNA): TGTGCCAGCAGCTTAGGACTAGCGGGAGAGTATGAGCAGTTCTTC.

Here the CDR3 reads CASSYSWGRRNYEQYF. Written as DNA, the CDR3 is TGTGCCAGCAGTTACTCTTGGGGGAGACGTAACTACGAGCAGTACTTC. The chain employs TRBV6-5 and TRBJ2-7; D tentatively reads TRBD1 or TRBD2 (5 bases each). V shed 0 bases and J shed 3 bases, with 15 bases lying between them. This CDR3 is 16 amino acids long. Germline CDR1 MNHEY, CDR2 SVGAGI.

Details on this clone: This sample also contains other DNA sequences that code for the same CDR3. V is TRBV18 and J is TRBJ2-7, with D unresolved. Looked up from germline, CDR1 is KGHSH and CDR2 is LQKENI. The CDR3 spans 14 residues. Trimming pared 1 base from V and 3 bases from J, leaving 10 bases between. The CDR3: CASSPRLGFYEQYF. CDR3 nucleotide sequence: TGTGCCAGCTCACCACGCCTGGGTTTCTACGAGCAGTACTTC.

The chain uses TRBV19 and TRBJ2-1; TRBD2 aligns across 8 bases. With V trimmed by 2 bases and J by 3 bases, 3 bases remained unmatched. This CDR3 spans 15 amino acids. Germline assignment: CDR1 LNHDA and CDR2 SQIVND (reference sequence). The CDR3 loop is CASSISAGGYNEQFF. The CDR3 DNA follows: TGTGCCAGTAGTATATCTGCGGGAGGCTACAATGAGCAGTTCTTC.

The rearrangement uses TRBV4-2 and TRBJ1-5; a possible D gene is TRBD1 (6 bases). The germline V gene has CDR1 LGHNA and CDR2 YNFKEQ. This CDR3 is 18 amino acids long. With 0 bases removed from V and 1 base from J, the gap between germline ends came to 16 bases. The CDR3 protein is CASSQDGASGESNQPQHF. In DNA, the CDR3 is TGTGCCAGCAGCCAAGATGGGGCGTCAGGGGAAAGCAATCAGCCCCAGCATTTT.

This sequence joins TRBV11-2 and TRBJ2-5; D tentatively fits TRBD1 or TRBD2 (5 bases each). The CDR3 spans 13 residues. The V gene's germline CDR1 is SGHAT and CDR2 FQNNGV. V gave up 6 bases and J gave up 13 bases, with 21 bases separating them. CDR3 residues: CASSSPSGRAGYF. DNA of the CDR3: TGTGCCAGCAGTTCACCCTCGGGGCGGGCAGGGTACTTC.

This clone was counted only a few times. The rearrangement joins TRBV10-2 to TRBJ2-7; 8 nucleotides align to TRBD1. The junction had 13 bases not matched to a gene; V was cut back by 5 bases and J by 4 bases. This CDR3 has 16 amino acids. Germline values: CDR1 WSHSY, CDR2 SAAADI. CDR3 in DNA: TGCGCCAGCAGTCCAGGGACAGGCAAGGGAAGATACGAGCAGTACTTC. This gives the protein CASSPGTGKGRYEQYF.

The chain employs TRBV7-9 and TRBJ1-2, with D maybe TRBD1 (5 bases). The V end lost 7 bases, the J end lost 5 bases, and 14 bases lay between the germline ends. The CDR3 totals 13 residues. Germline CDR1 reads SEHNR; CDR2 reads FQNEAQ (reference sequence). The CDR3 is CASIPDTVYGYTF. The CDR3 DNA sequence: TGTGCCAGCATCCCGGACACGGTATATGGCTACACCTTC. Complete variable domain (other parts from reference TRBV7-9 and TRBJ1-2): DTGVSQNPRHKITKRGQNVTFRCDPISEHNRLYWYRQTLGQGPEFLTYFQNEAQLEKSRLLSDRFSAERPKGSFSTLEIQRTEQGDSAMYLCASIPDTVYGYTFGSGTRLTVV.

This clone was counted a single time. The chain couples TRBV6-5 to TRBJ2-7; no reliable D call. V lost 9 bases, J lost 0 bases, and 12 bases lay in between. Germline assignment: CDR1 MNHEY and CDR2 SVGAGI. CDR3 length: 13 residues. CDR3 region: CASPAARSYEQYF. The CDR3 nucleotides read TGTGCCAGTCCGGCCGCCCGCTCCTACGAGCAGTACTTC.

CDR3 coding DNA: TGTGCCAGCAGCTTAAGGTCCGCGGTGTATAACGAGCAGTACTTC. This codes for CASSLRSAVYNEQYF. The chain links TRBV7-2 to TRBJ2-7; D not certain. The ends were cut back, 2 bases at V and 5 bases at J, with 16 bases in the middle. The CDR3 length is 15 residues. The germline V gene has CDR1 SGHTA and CDR2 FQGNSA.

The chain has TRBV30 and TRBJ2-3, with D uncertain. This CDR3 has 14 amino acids. V lost 0 bases to trimming and J lost 2 bases, with 9 bases between them. Germline CDR1 reads GTSNPN; CDR2 reads SVGIG (reference sequence). CDR3 in DNA: TGTGCCTGGAGTGTAGACTCTTCCACAGATACGCAGTATTTT. This codes for CAWSVDSSTDTQYF.

This clone has only one observation. The gene calls are TRBV25-1 and TRBJ1-4, with TRBD1 matching over 9 bases. CDR1 and CDR2 (germline): MGHDK, SYGVNS. Trimming at V came to 1 base and at J to 7 bases, leaving 10 bases not matched to a gene. The CDR3 loop spans 17 amino acids. The CDR3 spells CASSEFFLGQGSEKLFF. CDR3 sequence (DNA): TGTGCCAGCAGTGAATTTTTTTTGGGACAGGGAAGTGAAAAACTGTTTTTT.

This clone was detected a few times. V gene TRBV10-1 combines with J gene TRBJ2-7; D assignment may be TRBD1 or TRBD2 (5 bases each). Per the germline V gene, CDR1 is WNHNN and CDR2 is SYGVQD (reference sequence). Deletions cut 1 base from V and 5 bases from J, with 15 bases between. This CDR3 has 15 residues. CDR3 protein: CASSEYWGTGDEQYF. The CDR3 DNA follows: TGCGCCAGCAGTGAGTATTGGGGGACCGGTGACGAGCAGTACTTC.

V usage is TRBV19 and J usage is TRBJ1-2; D gene unclear. Germline assignment: CDR1 LNHDA and CDR2 SQIVND (reference sequence). V lost 4 bases, J lost 5 bases, and 17 bases lay in between. The CDR3 runs 15 residues. CDR3 nucleotides: TGTGCCAGTAGTACACCCGAGAGGGTACGGTATGGCTACACCTTC. Amino acid sequence: CASSTPERVRYGYTF.

This chain links TRBV5-1 with TRBJ2-1; 7 positions match TRBD2. The CDR3 consists of 13 residues. V lost 1 base to trimming and J lost 8 bases; unmatched junction nucleotides: 3. The germline V gene has CDR1 SGHRS and CDR2 YFSETQ. CDR3 DNA sequence: TGCGCCAGCAGCTTGAGCGGGATTGATGAGCAGTTCTTC. Translation: CASSLSGIDEQFF.

The gene calls are TRBV5-1 and TRBJ2-1; 8 bases agree with TRBD2. The CDR3 is 16 amino acids. The germline gives CDR1 SGHRS, CDR2 YFSETQ. The J segment lost 3 bases and the V segment lost 2 bases, leaving 7 bases of the junction unmatched. For the CDR3, the DNA is TGCGCCAGCAGCTTCGTGTCCGGGGGGGTCTACAATGAGCAGTTCTTC. Translating it yields CASSFVSGGVYNEQFF. Drawing the rest from reference TRBV5-1 and TRBJ2-1, the complete variable domain is KAGVTQTPRYLIKTRGQQVTLSCSPISGHRSVSWYQQTPGQGLQFLFEYFSETQRNKGNFPGRFSGRQFSNSRSEMNVSTLELGDSALYLCASSFVSGGVYNEQFFGPGTRLTVL.

The rearrangement links TRBV28 to TRBJ2-7, with D possibly matching TRBD1 (6 bases). Germline CDR1 and CDR2: MDHEN and SYDVKM. The V gene lost 5 bases and the J gene lost 9 bases, with 26 bases spanning the gap. CDR3 length: 16 amino acids. This chain's CDR3 is CASSSPVPRGTGRQYF. The CDR3 DNA sequence: TGTGCCAGCAGTAGCCCCGTCCCTAGGGGGACCGGAAGGCAGTACTTC.

The V and J genes are TRBV6-5 and TRBJ2-7; the match to TRBD1 covers 10 bases. There are 11 residues in the CDR3. Germline V CDR1 and CDR2: MNHEY, SVGAGI. The ends lost 6 bases at V and 11 bases at J; junction bases unmatched: 4. The CDR3 DNA is TGTGCCAGCAGCCTGGGGACAGGGGAGTACTTC. As protein: CASSLGTGEYF.

The V and J genes are TRBV7-9 and TRBJ2-7, with 9 nucleotides matching TRBD1. The length of the CDR3 is 16 residues. CDR1 is SEHNR and CDR2 is FQNEAQ in the germline V gene (reference sequence). The V gene end was trimmed by 5 bases and the J gene end by 0 bases; junction bases not matched to a gene: 8. CDR3 sequence reads: CASSPGQGISSYEQYF. As DNA, the CDR3 is TGTGCCAGCAGCCCAGGACAGGGGATCAGCTCCTACGAGCAGTACTTC. Drawing the rest from reference TRBV7-9 and TRBJ2-7, the complete variable domain is DTGVSQNPRHKITKRGQNVTFRCDPISEHNRLYWYRQTLGQGPEFLTYFQNEAQLEKSRLLSDRFSAERPKGSFSTLEIQRTEQGDSAMYLCASSPGQGISSYEQYFGPGTRLTVT.

The chain's CDR3 is CASSPLAGHDSTHEQFF. The CDR3 DNA follows: TGTGCCAGCAGCCCGCTAGCGGGACATGATAGTACCCATGAGCAGTTCTTC. The rearrangement joins TRBV13 to TRBJ2-1; 9 bases line up with TRBD2. The CDR3 extends over 17 amino acids. The V segment lost 5 bases and the J segment 8 bases; nucleotides outside the gene matches: 16. The germline V gene has CDR1 PRHDT and CDR2 FYEKMQ (reference sequence).

V gene TRBV27 combines with J gene TRBJ2-3; 13 positions match TRBD2. Trimming removed 1 base from V and 9 bases from J; junction bases left unmatched: 16. Per the germline V gene, CDR1 is MNHEY and CDR2 is SMNVEV (reference sequence). The CDR3 covers 19 residues. The CDR3 here is CASSLFLRTSGSPVVTQYF. CDR3 nucleotide sequence: TGTGCCAGCAGTTTATTCCTTAGGACTAGCGGGAGCCCGGTGGTGACGCAGTATTTT.

This clone occurred a few times. The CDR3 DNA reads as TGTGCCAGCACCCTGAGGAGGGACCATGGCTACACCTTC. Its protein is CASTLRRDHGYTF. The chain joins TRBV5-6 to TRBJ1-2; a weak D match, TRBD1 (5 bases). With 6 bases removed from V and 6 bases from J, the gap between germline ends came to 15 bases. Germline V gene lookup returns CDR1 SGHDT and CDR2 YYEEEE. This CDR3 has 13 amino acids.

The chain couples TRBV6-6 to TRBJ2-7, with 10 nucleotides matching TRBD1. This CDR3 is 16 amino acids long. The V gene end was trimmed by 4 bases and the J gene end by 4 bases; junction bases not matched to a gene: 10. Per the germline V gene, CDR1 is MNHNY and CDR2 is SVGAGI (reference sequence). The CDR3 spells CASSSPPDRGLYEQYF. The CDR3, as DNA: TGTGCCAGCAGTTCCCCACCCGACAGGGGGCTTTACGAGCAGTACTTC.

The V and J genes are TRBV5-8 and TRBJ1-5, with D possibly matching TRBD1 (6 bases). The CDR3 contains 14 residues. Per the germline V gene, CDR1 is SGHTS and CDR2 is YDEGEE. Trimming stripped 5 bases from V and 6 bases from J, with 15 bases between. As DNA, the CDR3 is TGTGCCAGCAGAGAGCGCAGGGGAACTCAGCCCCAGCATTTT. Translated, it gives CASRERRGTQPQHF.

CDR3 nucleotide sequence: TGTGCCAGCAGCTTATCTCTGGGGGAGACCCAGTACTTC. It yields the protein CASSLSLGETQYF. The chain joins TRBV7-3 to TRBJ2-5; D gene uncertain. V lost 2 bases and J lost 5, with 9 bases in between. CDR1 and CDR2 (germline): SGHTA, FQGTGA. This CDR3 is built from 13 residues. The variable domain in full, with the rest retrieved from reference TRBV7-3 and TRBJ2-5, is GAGVSQTPSNKVTEKGKYVELRCDPISGHTALYWYRQSLGQGPEFLIYFQGTGAADDSGLPNDRFFAVRPEGSVSTLKIQRTERGDSAVYLCASSLSLGETQYFGPGTRLLVL.

The V gene is TRBV30, the J gene TRBJ2-5; D is uncertain. CDR1 and CDR2 from the germline V gene are GTSNPN and SVGIG (reference sequence). The CDR3 extends over 11 amino acids. V dropped 3 bases and J dropped 4 bases, with 6 bases sitting between them. CDR3 sequence (DNA): TGTGCCTGGAGAGGGTTAGAGACCCAGTACTTC. It codes for CAWRGLETQYF.